These T cell receptor beta chains were read from a single sample in a study of tumor-infiltrating lymphocytes in primary liver carcinoma. A single record per CDR3 protein comes from TCRdb applying MiXCR to the multiplex PCR reads. The data hold 100,000 or so distinct CDR3 sequences, with about two thirds observed a single time. Input material: liver tumor tissue from sampling region 2. These receptors all stem from a woman aged 55-69 years with primary liver carcinoma and hepatitis B virus infection. CDR3s include the opening cysteine and the closing phenylalanine or tryptophan. D genes are given only for firm matches. Clone size is given for some rows only: seen once, a few or many times, or a class if the clone is expanded.

clone_size d_call j_call v_call cdr3_nt cdr3_aa
- - TRBJ2-7 TRBV29-1 TGCACCGTTAAGGCTAATTCCTACAAGCAGTACTTC CTVKANSYKQYF
- - TRBJ2-7 TRBV28 TGTGCCAGCAGTTCCCGTGGGGGCGAGCAGTACTTC CASSSRGGEQYF
- TRBD2 TRBJ2-1 TRBV28 TGTGCCAGCAGTTCGAAGACTAGCGGGTCCAGCAATGAGCAGTTCTTC CASSSKTSGSSNEQFF
once - TRBJ1-1 TRBV5-5 TGTGCCAACAGCTTTTCTGGACAGACTGAAGCTTTATTT CANSFSGQTEALF
- - TRBJ2-3 TRBV11-2 TGCGCCAGTACGCCCTCTGCGACTAGCACAGATACGCAGTATTTT CASTPSATSTDTQYF
- - TRBJ1-6 TRBV28 TGTGCCAGCAGTTTTAGTACGGGGGGTAATTCACCCCTCCACTTT CASSFSTGGNSPLHF
once - TRBJ2-3 TRBV11-3 - CVNSFGLGSGLTDTLYF
few - TRBJ2-5 TRBV28 TGTGCCCCACATTCCGGGGACACCCAAGAGACCCAGTACTTC CAPHSGDTQETQYF
- TRBD1 TRBJ1-1 TRBV12-3/TRBV12-4 TGTGCCAGCAGTTCCGGACAGGGACGGTTCTTT CASSSGQGRFF
many - TRBJ1-1 TRBV28 TGTGCCAGCAGTTTTGGGAGGGGTTTAAAAGCTTTCTTT CASSFGRGLKAFF
many TRBD1 TRBJ2-1 TRBV6-6 TGTGCCAGCAGTTACGGGACAGGGTACAATGAGCAGTTCTTC CASSYGTGYNEQFF
once TRBD2 TRBJ2-3 TRBV6-5 TGTGCCAGCAGCCGACTAGCGCCGAATGAGGGCACAGATAAGCAGTATTTT CASSRLAPNEGTDKQYF
- - TRBJ1-4 TRBV6-1 TGTGCCAGCAATGAAGTACAAAAGGGGGATGAGGAACTGTTTTTT CASNEVQKGDEELFF
- TRBD1 TRBJ2-1 TRBV9 TGTGCCAGCAGCGCCCCGGGACAGGGCTCCTACAATGAGCAGCTCTTC CASSAPGQGSYNEQLF
- TRBD2 TRBJ2-5 TRBV11-2 TGTGCCAGCAGCCCTTCGAGCGGGGGTGAGACCCAGTACTTC CASSPSSGGETQYF
once TRBD1 TRBJ1-6 TRBV4-1 TGCGCCAGCAGCCAAGCATTGGGACAGGGGTCATATTCACCCCTCCACTTT CASSQALGQGSYSPLHF
- TRBD2 TRBJ2-1 TRBV29-1 TGCAACGTTGCAGGGACTAGCGGGAAGTATGAGCAGCTCTTC CNVAGTSGKYEQLF
- - TRBJ1-2 TRBV6-1 TGTGCCAGCAGTGAAGCGTGGGGATTCCACTATGGCTACGACTTC CASSEAWGFHYGYDF
- TRBD2 TRBJ2-1 TRBV28 TGTGCCAGCAGTGGGACTAGCGGGAGTCGGTCCTACAATGAGCAGTTCTTC CASSGTSGSRSYNEQFF
many - TRBJ1-3 TRBV7-8 TGTGCCAGCAGCTTGATCGAGGTTGGAAACACCATATATTTT CASSLIEVGNTIYF
- - TRBJ2-3 TRBV10-2 TGCGCCAGCAGTGAAGGGCTTTCAGTAGATAGGCAGTATTTT CASSEGLSVDRQYF
- - TRBJ2-3 TRBV11-1 TGTGTCAGCAGCTCGGAGAACTTGCGGACCACAGATACGCAGTATTTT CVSSSENLRTTDTQYF
- - TRBJ2-5 TRBV11-2 TGTGTCAGCAGCCCCGCTAGCGTCCAAGAGGCCCAGTACTTC CVSSPASVQEAQYF
- - TRBJ2-7 TRBV4-1 TGCGCCAGCAGCCAAGATCGCGGGGGCGTCGACTCCTACGAGCAGTACTTC CASSQDRGGVDSYEQYF
medium-sized - TRBJ1-5 TRBV6-6 TGTGCCAGCAGTTACGGTGGATCTAGCAATCAGCCCCAGCATTTT CASSYGGSSNQPQHF
- - TRBJ2-5 TRBV28 TGTGCCAGCAGGAGGGACCCTGGACCAGAGACCCAGTACTTC CASRRDPGPETQYF